Below, 10 T cell receptor beta chains from the same sample are listed, as sequenced in a study of T-cell reconstitution after alpha-beta-depleted transplantation in children. Unique molecular identifiers were incorporated into the prepared TCRbeta library. One entry per CDR3 protein, called by TCRdb with MiXCR from the PCR reads. The data show 27,000 or so distinct CDR3 sequences, 15% to 20% seen once. This sample comprised PBMCs, mostly from graft donor cells, obtained 60 days after TCRalphabeta/CD19-depleted stem cell transplant. These receptor sequences come from a male patient aged 2-15 years who had a stem cell transplant for acute lymphoblastic leukemia, so the T cells may come from the graft donor.

This clonotype was seen at least ten times. The rearrangement uses TRBV6-5 and TRBJ1-1; perhaps TRBD1 as D (6 bases). The V gene's germline CDR1 is MNHEY and CDR2 SVGAGI. The CDR3 runs 14 residues. The V and J ends lost 0 bases and 10 bases respectively, with 15 bases between them. The CDR3 protein is CASSYSGGRVGAFF. CDR3 in DNA: TGTGCCAGCAGTTACTCCGGGGGCAGGGTAGGAGCTTTCTTT.

The CDR3, as DNA: TGTGCCAGCAGTTACTCCCGCCGGCGGGGACGCGTGAACACTGAAGCTTTCTTT. This sequence encodes CASSYSRRRGRVNTEAFF. The chain combines TRBV6-5 with TRBJ1-1; D is possibly TRBD1 (5 bases). The CDR3 spans 18 residues. CDR1 is MNHEY, CDR2 SVGAGI, per germline. The V end was cut by 0 bases, the J end by 0 bases, with 17 bases between.

Only a few counts were recorded for this clonotype. The CDR3 DNA reads TGTGCCAGCAGCCCGCTGGGACTAGCGGGGGGGCCCTACAATGAGCAGTTCTTC. Its protein is CASSPLGLAGGPYNEQFF. This sequence joins TRBV13 and TRBJ2-1; 16 bases match TRBD2. Unmatched junction bases numbered 6, after V lost 5 bases and J lost 2 bases. This CDR3 has 18 amino acids. Germline CDR1 PRHDT, CDR2 FYEKMQ (reference sequence).

A few counts support this clonotype. The chain employs TRBV6-1 and TRBJ1-5; no clear D. Germline V gene lookup returns CDR1 MNHNS and CDR2 SASEGT. The CDR3 is 16 residues long. V lost 6 bases and J 7 bases, leaving 22 bases between the germline ends. The CDR3 nucleotides read TGTGCCAGCAGGTTGTTGTGGCAGGATCCGTCCCAGCCCCAGCATTTT. Translation gives CASRLLWQDPSQPQHF.

In its sample, this clonotype was seen many times. This chain links TRBV27 with TRBJ2-6; possibly TRBD2 for D (6 bases). This CDR3 has 14 residues. The germline V gene encodes CDR1 MNHEY and CDR2 SMNVEV (reference sequence). The V gene lost 8 bases and the J gene lost 2 bases, with 10 bases spanning the gap. Here the CDR3 DNA reads TGTGCCAGCGGAATAGCGGCTGGGGCCAACGTCCTGACTTTC. This translates into CASGIAAGANVLTF. Together with reference TRBV27 and TRBJ2-6, the CDR3 gives the full variable domain: EAQVTQNPRYLITVTGKKLTVTCSQNMNHEYMSWYRQDPGLGLRQIYYSMNVEVTDKGDVPEGYKVSRKEKRNFPLILESPSPNQTSLYFCASGIAAGANVLTFGAGSRLTVL.

This clonotype was counted only a few times. This chain connects TRBV5-1 to TRBJ2-7; TRBD2 agrees at 10 bases. The germline V gene has CDR1 SGHRS and CDR2 YFSETQ. Unmatched junction bases numbered 4, after V lost 1 base and J lost 3 bases. This CDR3 spans 15 amino acids. The CDR3: CASSLTSGIVYEQYF. DNA of the CDR3: TGCGCCAGCAGCTTGACTAGCGGGATTGTCTACGAGCAGTACTTC.

This chain connects TRBV28 to TRBJ2-6; 10 bases are a match to TRBD2. The CDR3 loop spans 18 amino acids. The germline gives CDR1 MDHEN, CDR2 SYDVKM. Trimming took 7 bases from V and 3 from J; bases not matched to a gene: 12. CDR3 bases: TGTGCCAGCAAAAAGAGCGGGGGGGCCGGAAGTGGGGCCAACGTCCTGACTTTC. Its protein is CASKKSGGAGSGANVLTF.

This clonotype was seen many times. V is TRBV11-3 and J is TRBJ2-2, with 10 bases lining up with TRBD1. V was clipped by 1 base and J by 3 bases; unmatched bases: 5. The V gene's germline CDR1 is SGHNT and CDR2 YENEEA. This CDR3 is 17 amino acids long. CDR3 in amino acids: CASSLGDRGRDTGELFF. In DNA form, the CDR3 reads TGTGCCAGCAGCTTAGGCGACAGGGGGCGCGACACCGGGGAGCTGTTTTTT.

The chain employs TRBV12-3 or TRBV12-4 and TRBJ2-3; D might be TRBD1 (5 bases). The CDR3 is 17 amino acids. The CDR3 loop is CTFTFRPDIISTDTQYF. The CDR3 DNA reads as TGTACCTTCACCTTTAGGCCGGACATCATTAGCACAGATACGCAGTATTTT.

This clonotype was found a few times. The genes are TRBV7-9 and TRBJ2-7, with 7 bases matching TRBD1. CDR1 is SEHNR, CDR2 FQNEAQ, per germline (reference sequence). The CDR3 length is 14 residues. The V and J ends lost 4 bases and 5 bases, in that order; junction bases with no gene match: 8. The CDR3 DNA is TGTGCCAGCAGCTCTCCGACAGGGTCCAACGAGCAGTACTTC. The encoded protein is CASSSPTGSNEQYF.